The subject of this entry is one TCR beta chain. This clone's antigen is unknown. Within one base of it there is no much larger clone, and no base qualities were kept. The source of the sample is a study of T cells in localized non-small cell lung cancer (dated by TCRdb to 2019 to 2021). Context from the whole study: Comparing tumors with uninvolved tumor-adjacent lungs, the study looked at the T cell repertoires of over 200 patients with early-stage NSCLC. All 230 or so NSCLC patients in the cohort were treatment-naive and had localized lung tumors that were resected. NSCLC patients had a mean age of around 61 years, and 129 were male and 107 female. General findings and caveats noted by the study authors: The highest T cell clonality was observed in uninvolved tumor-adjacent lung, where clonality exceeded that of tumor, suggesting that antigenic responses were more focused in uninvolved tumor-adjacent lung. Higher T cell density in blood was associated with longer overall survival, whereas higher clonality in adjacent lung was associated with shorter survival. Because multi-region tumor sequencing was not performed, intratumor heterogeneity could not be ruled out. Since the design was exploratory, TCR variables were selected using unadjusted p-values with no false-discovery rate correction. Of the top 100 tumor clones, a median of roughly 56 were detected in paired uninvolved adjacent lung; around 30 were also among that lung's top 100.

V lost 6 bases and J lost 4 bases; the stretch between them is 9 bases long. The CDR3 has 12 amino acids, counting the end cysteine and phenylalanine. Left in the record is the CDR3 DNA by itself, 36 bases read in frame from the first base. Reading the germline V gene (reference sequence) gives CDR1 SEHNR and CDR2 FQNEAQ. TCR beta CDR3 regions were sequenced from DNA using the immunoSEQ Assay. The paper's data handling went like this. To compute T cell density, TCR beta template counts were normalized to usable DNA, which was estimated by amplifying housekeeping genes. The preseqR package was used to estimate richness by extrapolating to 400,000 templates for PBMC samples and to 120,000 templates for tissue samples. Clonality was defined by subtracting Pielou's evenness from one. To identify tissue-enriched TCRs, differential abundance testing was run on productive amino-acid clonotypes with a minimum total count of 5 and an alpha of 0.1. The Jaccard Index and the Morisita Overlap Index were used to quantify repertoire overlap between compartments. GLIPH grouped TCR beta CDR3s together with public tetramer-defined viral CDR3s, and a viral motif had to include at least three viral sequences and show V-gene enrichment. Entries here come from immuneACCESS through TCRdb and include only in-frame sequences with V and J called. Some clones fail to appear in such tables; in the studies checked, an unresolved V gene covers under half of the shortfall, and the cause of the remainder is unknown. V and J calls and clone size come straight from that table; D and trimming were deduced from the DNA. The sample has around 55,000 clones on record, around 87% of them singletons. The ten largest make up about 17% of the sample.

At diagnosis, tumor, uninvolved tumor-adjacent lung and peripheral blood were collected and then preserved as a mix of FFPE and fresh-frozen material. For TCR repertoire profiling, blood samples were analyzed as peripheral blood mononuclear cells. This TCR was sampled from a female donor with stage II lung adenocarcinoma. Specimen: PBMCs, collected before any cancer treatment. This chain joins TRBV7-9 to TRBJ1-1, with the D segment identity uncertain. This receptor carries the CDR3 CASRVQITEAFF. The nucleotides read TGTGCCAGCAGAGTACAAATCACTGAAGCTTTCTTT. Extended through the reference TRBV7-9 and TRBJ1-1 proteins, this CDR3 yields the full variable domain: DTGVSQNPRHKITKRGQNVTFRCDPISEHNRLYWYRQTLGQGPEFLTYFQNEAQLEKSRLLSDRFSAERPKGSFSTLEIQRTEQGDSAMYLCASRVQITEAFFGQGTRLTVV.